Sequencing of this TCR beta chain was carried out in a study of blood T cell repertoires in COVID-19. Study summary: Some COVID-19 samples were acute and others convalescent; all came from the United States, Italy and Spain.

This clone occurred a few times. Clones were sequenced by immunoSEQ multiplex PCR, and TCRdb holds only the in-frame ones, with some missing. The profile covers roughly 160,000 clones, with just under 85% appearing a single time and about 2.7% taken by the ten largest. Seattle cases were enrolled at active infection and followed longitudinally. V lost 4 bases and J 5 bases, leaving 17 bases between the germline ends. CDR3 length: 15 amino acids. Per germline, CDR1 KGHSH and CDR2 LQKENI. This receptor was taken from a woman of 80 years or more with COVID-19, enrolled during active disease. Material for sequencing was peripheral blood. The chain recombines TRBV18 with TRBJ1-2; no clear D gene. The CDR3 here is CASSRSGVRQYGYTF. Here the CDR3 DNA reads TGTGCCAGCTCACGATCCGGGGTCAGGCAATATGGCTACACCTTC. The variable domain in full, with the rest retrieved from reference TRBV18 and TRBJ1-2, is NAGVMQNPRHLVRRRGQEARLRCSPMKGHSHVYWYRQLPEEGLKFMVYLQKENIIDESGMPKERFSAEFPKEGPSILRIQQVVRGDSAAYFCASSRSGVRQYGYTFGSGTRLTVV.